This T cell receptor (beta chain) was recovered during a study of CD8+ T cells in alopecia areata. Points on this clone: The antigen remains undetermined.

Study-wide results and caveats: Throughout tofacitinib, many expanded lesional clones continued to persist in scalp and blood. Especially in alopecia totalis/universalis, lesional scalp showed greater clonality than normal scalp did.

Sequencing templates came from extracted RNA that was reverse transcribed into cDNA. Assay used: immunoSEQ multiplex PCR; TCRdb lists only in-frame clones, some missing. The sample includes around 19,000 clones, 59% of them seen just once. The treatment is: oral pan-JAK inhibitor, 5-10 mg twice daily. Collected material from alopecia areata patients comprised lesional scalp punch biopsies and peripheral blood. This sequence originates from a human donor with alopecia areata. The specimen was skin, collected at week 4, from a patient treated with tofacitinib.

The CDR3 nucleotides are TGTGCCAGCAGCGTCCACTACTCCTACAATGAGCAGTTCTTC. Translation gives CASSVHYSYNEQFF. V and J are TRBV7-9 and TRBJ2-1; D gene uncertain. Germline lookup yields CDR1 SEHNR and CDR2 FQNEAQ (reference sequence). The V end lost 5 bases, the J end lost 0 bases, and 8 bases lay between the germline ends. The CDR3 loop spans 14 amino acids.